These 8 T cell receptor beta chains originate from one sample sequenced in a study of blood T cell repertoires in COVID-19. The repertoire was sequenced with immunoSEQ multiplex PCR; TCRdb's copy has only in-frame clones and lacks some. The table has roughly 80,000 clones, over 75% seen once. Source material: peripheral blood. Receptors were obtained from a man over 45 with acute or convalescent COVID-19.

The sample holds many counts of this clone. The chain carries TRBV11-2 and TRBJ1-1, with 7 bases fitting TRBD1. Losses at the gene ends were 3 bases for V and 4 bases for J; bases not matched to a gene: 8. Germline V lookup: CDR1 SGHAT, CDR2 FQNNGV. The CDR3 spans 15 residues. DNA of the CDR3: TGTGCCAGCAGCTTTGGGGGACAGTCAAGCACTGAAGCTTTCTTT. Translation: CASSFGGQSSTEAFF.

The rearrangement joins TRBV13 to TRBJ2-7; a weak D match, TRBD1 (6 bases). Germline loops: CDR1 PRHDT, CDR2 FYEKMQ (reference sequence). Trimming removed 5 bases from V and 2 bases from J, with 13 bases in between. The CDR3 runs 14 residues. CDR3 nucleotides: TGTGCCAGCAGCCGACAGGCTCTGGCCTACGAGCAGTACTTC. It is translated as CASSRQALAYEQYF.

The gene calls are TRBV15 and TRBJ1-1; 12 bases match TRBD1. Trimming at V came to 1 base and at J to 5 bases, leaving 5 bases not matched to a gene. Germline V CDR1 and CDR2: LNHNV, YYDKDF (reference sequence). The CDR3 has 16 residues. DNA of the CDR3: TGTGCCACCAGCAGAGCCGGGGACAGGGGGCTGACTGAAGCTTTCTTT. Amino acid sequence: CATSRAGDRGLTEAFF.

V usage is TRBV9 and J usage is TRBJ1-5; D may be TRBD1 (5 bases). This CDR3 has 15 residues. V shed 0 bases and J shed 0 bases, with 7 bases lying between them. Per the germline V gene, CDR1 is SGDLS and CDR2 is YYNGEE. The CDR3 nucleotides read TGTGCCAGCAGCGTAGATGGACATAGCAATCAGCCCCAGCATTTT. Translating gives CASSVDGHSNQPQHF.

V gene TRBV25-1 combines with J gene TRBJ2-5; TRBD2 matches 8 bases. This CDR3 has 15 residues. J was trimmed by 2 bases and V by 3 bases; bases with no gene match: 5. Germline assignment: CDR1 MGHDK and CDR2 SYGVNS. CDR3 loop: CASSDGGGSQETQYF. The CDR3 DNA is TGTGCCAGCAGTGATGGCGGGGGGTCTCAAGAGACCCAGTACTTC. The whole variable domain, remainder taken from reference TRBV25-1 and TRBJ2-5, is EADIYQTPRYLVIGTGKKITLECSQTMGHDKMYWYQQDPGMELHLIHYSYGVNSTEKGDLSSESTVSRIRTEHFPLTLESARPSHTSQYLCASSDGGGSQETQYFGPGTRLLVL.

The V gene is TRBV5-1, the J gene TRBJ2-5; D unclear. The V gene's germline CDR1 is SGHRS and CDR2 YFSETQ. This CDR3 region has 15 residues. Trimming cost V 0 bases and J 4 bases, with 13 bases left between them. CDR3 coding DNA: TGCGCCAGCAGCTTGGCCATGGCAACGGGAGAGACCCAGTACTTC. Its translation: CASSLAMATGETQYF. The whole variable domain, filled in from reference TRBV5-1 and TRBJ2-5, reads KAGVTQTPRYLIKTRGQQVTLSCSPISGHRSVSWYQQTPGQGLQFLFEYFSETQRNKGNFPGRFSGRQFSNSRSEMNVSTLELGDSALYLCASSLAMATGETQYFGPGTRLLVL.

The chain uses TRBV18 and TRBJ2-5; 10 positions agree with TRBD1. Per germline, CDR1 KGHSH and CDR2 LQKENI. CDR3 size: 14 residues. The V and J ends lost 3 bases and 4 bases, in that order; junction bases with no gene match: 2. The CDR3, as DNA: TGTGCCAGCTCACCGACAGGGGGCATAGAGACCCAGTACTTC. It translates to CASSPTGGIETQYF.

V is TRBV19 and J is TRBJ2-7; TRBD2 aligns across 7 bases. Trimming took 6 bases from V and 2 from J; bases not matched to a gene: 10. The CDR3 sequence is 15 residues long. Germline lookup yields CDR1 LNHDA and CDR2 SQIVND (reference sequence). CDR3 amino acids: CASSPSGYKAYEQYF. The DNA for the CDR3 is TGTGCCAGTAGCCCTAGCGGTTATAAAGCCTACGAGCAGTACTTC.